These 28 T cell receptor beta chains originate from one sample sequenced in a study of shared clonotypes between healthy human individuals. Profiled with immunoSEQ multiplex PCR; TCRdb holds only in-frame clones, not every one. The sample lists about 1.5 million clones, approximately 98% occurring once. Input material: naive CD4+ T cells sorted from blood. The subset here: CD45RA+ positively selected. The receptors here all came from a man younger than 40 in good health.

This clone appeared a few times. This rearrangement joins TRBV10-3 to TRBJ1-5; 7 positions match TRBD1. The trim removed 0 bases at V and 7 bases at J, leaving 12 bases unmatched. Germline CDR1 is ENHRY and CDR2 is SYGVKD. The CDR3 covers 17 residues. The CDR3 DNA reads as TGTGCCATCAGTGAGTCTCGGACAGGAGTCCCAGCCCAGCCCCAGCATTTT. It specifies CAISESRTGVPAQPQHF.

About this clone: The sample contains more than one DNA sequence encoding this CDR3. The J gene is TRBJ2-7, the V gene TRBV14, with D uncertain. Trimming shortened V by 1 base and J by 4 bases, and 8 bases separated the two germline ends. CDR3 size: 13 residues. Per the germline V gene, CDR1 is SGHDN and CDR2 is FVKESK. The chain's CDR3 is CASSQVAAYEQYF. CDR3 nucleotides: TGTGCCAGCAGCCAAGTGGCGGCTTACGAGCAGTACTTC.

This chain links TRBV11-2 with TRBJ2-7, with 12 bases that match TRBD2. Germline-derived CDR1 and CDR2 are SGHAT and FQNNGV. The length of the CDR3 is 16 residues. V shed 3 bases and J 5 bases; nucleotides not matched to a gene: 8. Here the CDR3 reads CASSFLRLAGAHEQYF. CDR3 DNA sequence: TGTGCCAGCAGCTTCCTAAGACTAGCGGGAGCCCACGAGCAGTACTTC.

The gene calls are TRBV5-1 and TRBJ2-5, with 14 bases matching TRBD2. V lost 4 bases and J lost 4; bases outside the gene matches: 6. CDR3 length: 16 amino acids. The germline V gene has CDR1 SGHRS and CDR2 YFSETQ. CDR3 DNA sequence: TGCGCCAGCAGCCGAACCGGACTAGCGGGAGGAGAGACCCAGTACTTC. It translates to CASSRTGLAGGETQYF. Full variable domain (outside the CDR3, taken from reference TRBV5-1 and TRBJ2-5): KAGVTQTPRYLIKTRGQQVTLSCSPISGHRSVSWYQQTPGQGLQFLFEYFSETQRNKGNFPGRFSGRQFSNSRSEMNVSTLELGDSALYLCASSRTGLAGGETQYFGPGTRLLVL.

This rearrangement joins TRBV4-2 to TRBJ2-3; 9 bases align to TRBD2. This CDR3 has 17 residues. V lost 4 bases to trimming and J lost 3 bases; unmatched junction nucleotides: 11. Germline CDR1 LGHNA, CDR2 YNFKEQ. CDR3 residues: CASSPGGAGGRTDTQYF. CDR3 in DNA: TGTGCCAGCAGCCCCGGAGGGGCGGGAGGGCGGACAGATACGCAGTATTTT.

This chain uses TRBV5-4 with TRBJ1-2; the D gene is possibly TRBD1 (5 bases). Per the germline V gene, CDR1 is SGHNT and CDR2 is YYREEE (reference sequence). CDR3 length: 14 residues. Between the trimmed V and J ends, which lost 4 bases and 2 bases, there was a span of 12 bases. DNA of the CDR3: TGTGCCAGCAGCCGTCGGGACGGAAACTATGGCTACACCTTC. Protein sequence: CASSRRDGNYGYTF.

The chain is built from TRBV6-1 and TRBJ1-1, with D tentatively TRBD1 (6 bases). Germline CDR1 MNHNS, CDR2 SASEGT. This CDR3 region has 15 residues. Trimming took 10 bases from V and 0 from J, leaving 18 bases between them. The CDR3 spells CATCRTDSMNTEAFF. The CDR3 DNA sequence: TGTGCCACTTGTCGGACAGATTCTATGAACACTGAAGCTTTCTTT.

The chain has TRBV7-8 and TRBJ2-2; 7 bases are shared with TRBD2. The germline CDR1 and CDR2 sequences are SGHVS and FQNEAQ. The CDR3 spans 16 residues. J gave up 7 bases and V 1 base, and 9 bases lay outside the gene matches. CDR3: CASSLVLAERGGELFF. The CDR3 DNA reads TGTGCCAGCAGCTTAGTCCTAGCGGAGAGGGGCGGGGAGCTGTTTTTT.

The chain employs TRBV6-5 and TRBJ1-2; tentative D call: TRBD1 (6 bases). Trimming shortened V by 5 bases and J by 3 bases, and 16 bases separated the two germline ends. From germline, CDR1 is MNHEY and CDR2 SVGAGI. The CDR3 is made up of 15 amino acids. This CDR3 reads CASSPRLQGDYGYTF. Here the CDR3 DNA reads TGTGCCAGCAGTCCCAGACTACAGGGTGACTATGGCTACACCTTC.

This clone has only one observation. This rearrangement joins TRBV19 to TRBJ2-7, with TRBD2 matching 13 bases. With V trimmed by 5 bases and J by 0 bases, 7 bases remained unmatched. The CDR3 is 17 residues long. The germline CDR1 and CDR2 sequences are LNHDA and SQIVND (reference sequence). This CDR3 reads CASSPVRLAGGSYEQYF. CDR3 nucleotide sequence: TGTGCCAGTAGTCCCGTCCGACTAGCGGGAGGCTCCTACGAGCAGTACTTC.

The chain combines TRBV7-2 with TRBJ2-5, with TRBD2 matching 10 bases. V dropped 4 bases and J dropped 5; count of bases not matched to a gene: 4. Germline assignment: CDR1 SGHTA and CDR2 FQGNSA. The CDR3 runs to 14 residues. The CDR3 sequence: CASSSSGRRETQYF. The CDR3, as DNA: TGTGCCAGCAGCTCTAGCGGGAGACGGGAGACCCAGTACTTC.

The V gene is TRBV5-1, the J gene TRBJ2-1; the D is unclear. Germline V gene sequence: CDR1 SGHRS, CDR2 YFSETQ. CDR3 length equals 14 residues. V was cut by 7 bases and J by 8 bases, with 19 bases left in between. The CDR3 spells CASCPGLPGDEQFF. The CDR3 DNA reads TGCGCCAGCTGTCCCGGCCTCCCAGGCGATGAGCAGTTCTTC.

This rearrangement joins TRBV5-1 to TRBJ2-2; 10 positions match TRBD2. This CDR3 is 19 amino acids long. V lost 0 bases and J lost 1; bases outside the gene matches: 9. Germline loops: CDR1 SGHRS, CDR2 YFSETQ. CDR3: CASSLARASGSRNTGELFF. The CDR3 DNA is TGCGCCAGCAGCTTGGCCCGGGCTAGCGGGAGTCGGAACACCGGGGAGCTGTTTTTT. The variable domain in full, with the rest retrieved from reference TRBV5-1 and TRBJ2-2, is KAGVTQTPRYLIKTRGQQVTLSCSPISGHRSVSWYQQTPGQGLQFLFEYFSETQRNKGNFPGRFSGRQFSNSRSEMNVSTLELGDSALYLCASSLARASGSRNTGELFFGEGSRLTVL.

V gene TRBV15 combines with J gene TRBJ2-7, with TRBD2 matching 9 bases. V shed 1 base, J shed 6 bases, and the junction held 10 bases outside the gene matches. CDR1 LNHNV and CDR2 YYDKDF come from the germline V gene (reference sequence). This CDR3 comprises 16 residues. The CDR3 loop reads CATSRVSSGIFLEQYF. Written as DNA, the CDR3 is TGTGCCACCAGCAGAGTTTCTAGCGGGATCTTTCTCGAGCAGTACTTC.

The gene calls are TRBV29-1 and TRBJ2-1; no clear D gene. The CDR3 runs 12 residues. The V gene's germline CDR1 is SQVTM and CDR2 ANQGSEA. The ends were cut back, 6 bases at V and 7 bases at J, with 13 bases in the middle. This CDR3 is CSVETGINEQFF. The CDR3 DNA follows: TGCAGCGTAGAGACCGGTATTAATGAGCAGTTCTTC.

The chain joins TRBV25-1 to TRBJ1-2, with D possibly matching TRBD1 (6 bases). The germline V and J ends were trimmed by 1 base and 4 bases, with 16 bases remaining between them. This CDR3 is built from 16 residues. CDR1 and CDR2 (germline): MGHDK, SYGVNS. CDR3 bases: TGTGCCAGCAGTGAATGGGTAGGGGGTAGAGCCTATGGCTACACCTTC. The encoded protein is CASSEWVGGRAYGYTF.

V is TRBV2 and J is TRBJ2-5; no definite D call. The CDR3 sequence is 11 residues long. Germline CDR1 is SNHLY and CDR2 is FYNNEI. Trimming cost V 7 bases and J 5 bases, with 8 bases left between them. CDR3 bases: TGTGCCAGCAATTCGGTGGAGACCCAGTACTTC. As protein: CASNSVETQYF.

Points on this clone: One junction end does not reproduce the germline sequence, and a read error may be involved. The rearrangement joins TRBV6-1 to TRBJ2-7, with 8 bases aligning to TRBD1. CDR1 is MNHNS and CDR2 is SASEGT in the germline V gene. The CDR3 length is 11 residues. CDR3 amino acids: CASSSPGQAVF. CDR3 nucleotide sequence: TGTGCCAGCAGTTCCCCGGGACAGGCTGTCTTC.

J is TRBJ2-7 and V is TRBV19; D tentatively fits TRBD1 or TRBD2 (5 bases each). CDR3 size: 17 residues. V gave up 4 bases and J gave up 6 bases, with 25 bases separating them. CDR1 and CDR2 (germline): LNHDA, SQIVND (reference sequence). Here the CDR3 reads CASSTELSGRGGGEQYF. In DNA form, the CDR3 reads TGTGCCAGTAGTACCGAACTATCGGGACGGGGTGGCGGCGAGCAGTACTTC.

The table lists this clone with a count of one. The rearrangement uses TRBV7-2 and TRBJ2-1; TRBD2 matches at 11 bases. The CDR3 length is 15 residues. CDR1 is SGHTA and CDR2 is FQGNSA in the germline V gene. V lost 3 bases, J lost 5 bases, and 3 bases stayed unmatched. In nucleotides, the CDR3 is TGTGCCAGCAGCTTGTTTAGCGGGAGGGACAATGAGCAGTTCTTC. Translation gives CASSLFSGRDNEQFF.

The rearrangement joins TRBV4-3 to TRBJ1-1; no clear D gene. Trimming left V 1 base short and J 1 base short, with 10 bases between. CDR3 length: 15 residues. Germline-derived CDR1 and CDR2 are LGHNA and YSLEER. Written as DNA, the CDR3 is TGCGCCAGCAGCCAAGTTGTGGGAGAGAACACTGAAGCTTTCTTT. Protein product: CASSQVVGENTEAFF.

The V and J genes are TRBV5-1 and TRBJ2-3; D possibly uses TRBD1 or TRBD2 (6 bases each). CDR1 is SGHRS and CDR2 is YFSETQ in the germline V gene. The CDR3 extends over 16 amino acids. Between the trimmed V and J ends, which lost 0 bases and 0 bases, there was a span of 11 bases. The CDR3 loop is CASSLEGGPSTDTQYF. The CDR3 region has the DNA TGCGCCAGCAGCTTGGAGGGGGGCCCTAGCACAGATACGCAGTATTTT.

This clone came up once. The chain joins TRBV19 to TRBJ1-3, with D perhaps TRBD1 (5 bases). The ends were cut back, 1 base at V and 4 bases at J, with 11 bases in the middle. The CDR3 extends over 15 amino acids. CDR1 and CDR2 from the germline V gene are LNHDA and SQIVND (reference sequence). CDR3 bases: TGTGCCAGTAGTATAGTTGCGGGACCGGGAAACACCATATATTTT. This sequence encodes CASSIVAGPGNTIYF.

The chain is built from TRBV7-3 and TRBJ2-2, with D possibly matching TRBD1 (5 bases). This CDR3 comprises 13 residues. Germline CDR1 reads SGHTA; CDR2 reads FQGTGA. Trimming removed 4 bases from V and 6 bases from J, with 9 bases in between. The CDR3 DNA is TGTGCCAGCAGCTCCAGGGCCCCCGGGGAGCTGTTTTTT. Protein sequence: CASSSRAPGELFF.

The gene calls are TRBV18 and TRBJ2-1, with 10 bases lining up with TRBD2. The V gene's germline CDR1 is KGHSH and CDR2 LQKENI. The CDR3 consists of 16 residues. With V trimmed by 3 bases and J by 6 bases, 8 bases remained unmatched. In DNA, the CDR3 is TGTGCCAGCTCACCCTTACGACTAGCGGGCGGCAATGAGCAGTTCTTC. It specifies CASSPLRLAGGNEQFF.

The V call is TRBV2, the J call TRBJ1-5; the match to TRBD1 covers 7 bases. Looked up from germline, CDR1 is SNHLY and CDR2 is FYNNEI. Germline trimming cut 6 bases from V and 2 bases from J; bases unmatched to any gene: 10. The CDR3 runs to 16 residues. CDR3 in amino acids: CASRASYRGGNQPQHF. DNA for the CDR3: TGTGCCAGCAGGGCGTCGTACAGGGGCGGCAATCAGCCCCAGCATTTT.

The J gene is TRBJ2-1, the V gene TRBV10-2; D unclear. Trimming stripped 2 bases from V and 9 bases from J, with 14 bases between. This CDR3 is built from 14 residues. Germline CDR1 reads WSHSY; CDR2 reads SAAADI. The DNA of the CDR3 is TGCGCCAGCAGTGAGGTTCACCTAACGGCTGAGCAGTTCTTC. Translation gives CASSEVHLTAEQFF.

About this clone: Other DNA sequences from this sample encode an identical CDR3 as well. The chain employs TRBV18 and TRBJ1-4, with D maybe TRBD1 (5 bases). Deletions cut 3 bases from V and 3 bases from J, with 8 bases between. CDR3 length: 14 amino acids. Germline CDR1 reads KGHSH; CDR2 reads LQKENI. CDR3: CASSPGAANEKLFF. The CDR3 nucleotides read TGTGCCAGCTCACCCGGGGCGGCTAATGAAAAACTGTTTTTT.